The 17 T cell receptor beta chains presented below share a single source sample, sequenced in a study of immune evolution from preneoplasia to lung adenocarcinoma (dated by TCRdb to the early 2020s). The method behind the library was the immunoSEQ multiplex PCR assay. In TCRdb, the immuneACCESS table is reduced to in-frame sequences with V and J assigned. These tables do not hold every clone; where another copy was compared, an unresolved V gene accounts for under half, and the others remain unexplained. The sample yields around 40,000 clones; 70% to 85% were counted once. The top ten clonotypes cover 4% to 5% of the sample. Sequencing used FFPE invasive lung adenocarcinoma tissue. Reading the label with the study, this specimen's cell subset or site is: frankly invasive lung adenocarcinoma (ADC). The receptor source for this set is a person aged 55 to 75 with lung adenocarcinoma.

V usage is TRBV7-8 and J usage is TRBJ2-5; D might be TRBD2 (6 bases). CDR3 length: 17 residues. Germline V gene data show CDR1 as SGHVS and CDR2 as FQNEAQ. The V end lost 1 base, the J end lost 7 bases, and 22 bases lay between the germline ends. The CDR3 DNA is TGTGCCAGCAGCTTAGTTACTAGCAGATTACCCTCGGGGACCCAGTACTTC. Residues: CASSLVTSRLPSGTQYF. The full variable domain, rest sourced from reference TRBV7-8 and TRBJ2-5, is GAGVSQSPRYKVAKRGQDVALRCDPISGHVSLFWYQQALGQGPEFLTYFQNEAQLDKSGLPSDRFFAERPEGSVSTLKIQRTQQEDSAVYLCASSLVTSRLPSGTQYFGPGTRLLVL.

This clone occurred a few times. The chain links TRBV6-4 to TRBJ2-2; 7 bases are a match to TRBD2. The CDR3 runs 17 residues. CDR1 is MRHNA and CDR2 is SNTAGT in the germline V gene. The J segment lost 3 bases and the V segment lost 0 bases, leaving 7 bases of the junction unmatched. The CDR3 DNA follows: TGTGCCAGCAGTGACTCGGTACTAGCGCAACACACCGGGGAGCTGTTTTTT. It codes for CASSDSVLAQHTGELFF.

The rearrangement links TRBV6-5 to TRBJ2-7, with D perhaps matching TRBD2 (7 bases). Trimming shortened V by 6 bases and J by 7 bases, and 16 bases separated the two germline ends. The CDR3 loop spans 13 amino acids. The germline V gene has CDR1 MNHEY and CDR2 SVGAGI. CDR3 sequence: CASSRLRGGEQYF. CDR3 DNA sequence: TGTGCCAGCAGCCGTTTGAGGGGGGGGGAGCAGTACTTC.

About this clone itself: A junction boundary mismatches the germline segment, possibly from a read error. The chain has TRBV7-9 and TRBJ2-1; D may correspond to TRBD1 or TRBD2 (5 bases each). The CDR3 contains 11 residues. Per germline, CDR1 SEHNR and CDR2 FQNEAQ (reference sequence). The CDR3: CASSLAGERFF. For the CDR3, the DNA is TGTGCCAGCAGCTTAGCGGGGGAGCGGTTCTTC. The full variable domain, in which reference TRBV7-9 and TRBJ2-1 provide the parts outside the CDR3, is DTGVSQNPRHKITKRGQNVTFRCDPISEHNRLYWYRQTLGQGPEFLTYFQNEAQLEKSRLLSDRFSAERPKGSFSTLEIQRTEQGDSAMYLCASSLAGERFFGPGTRLTVL.

Details on this clone: Different DNA sequences within this sample yield the same CDR3. The chain joins TRBV19 to TRBJ1-2; no reliable D call. The CDR3 totals 13 residues. V lost 5 bases and J lost 4, with 11 bases in between. Germline lookup yields CDR1 LNHDA and CDR2 SQIVND (reference sequence). The CDR3: CASSLGQSYGYTF. Written as DNA, the CDR3 is TGTGCCAGTAGTTTAGGGCAGTCCTATGGCTACACCTTC.

This rearrangement joins TRBV27 to TRBJ2-2, with 12 bases lining up with TRBD2. This CDR3 contains 15 residues. The germline V gene has CDR1 MNHEY and CDR2 SMNVEV (reference sequence). J gave up 3 bases and V 6 bases, and 2 bases lay outside the gene matches. Written as DNA, the CDR3 is TGTGCCAGCAGGTCTAGCGGGAGGGACACCGGGGAGCTGTTTTTT. Its translation: CASRSSGRDTGELFF.

The rearrangement links TRBV5-5 to TRBJ2-3; D might be TRBD1 (6 bases). Trimming took 5 bases from V and 4 from J, leaving 20 bases between them. The CDR3 runs to 16 residues. Germline values: CDR1 SGHKS, CDR2 YYEKEE (reference sequence). CDR3 nucleotide sequence: TGTGCCAGCAGTCTGAGTATCAGGGGTGTCGCAGATACGCAGTATTTT. Amino acids: CASSLSIRGVADTQYF.

This clone was found once. J is TRBJ2-3 and V is TRBV7-3; 8 positions match TRBD2. V gave up 1 base and J gave up 4 bases; unmatched junction bases: 7. The CDR3 loop spans 16 amino acids. Looked up from germline, CDR1 is SGHTA and CDR2 is FQGTGA. The CDR3 DNA follows: TGTGCCAGCAGCTTAAGTCCGGGAGGGATTGCAGATACGCAGTATTTT. Translation: CASSLSPGGIADTQYF.

This sequence joins TRBV7-2 and TRBJ2-2; 12 bases match TRBD2. The CDR3 runs to 18 residues. V lost 2 bases to trimming and J lost 7 bases; unmatched junction nucleotides: 11. Germline CDR1 reads SGHTA; CDR2 reads FQGNSA. The CDR3 loop is CASSLSPRLAGEGGELFF. CDR3 nucleotides: TGTGCCAGCAGCTTAAGCCCGCGACTAGCGGGAGAAGGCGGGGAGCTGTTTTTT.

The gene calls are TRBV9 and TRBJ2-3; 7 bases agree with TRBD1. Losses at the gene ends were 0 bases for V and 4 bases for J; bases not matched to a gene: 5. Per the germline V gene, CDR1 is SGDLS and CDR2 is YYNGEE. The CDR3 contains 15 residues. CDR3 residues: CASSVAFQGADTQYF. The CDR3 nucleotides are TGTGCCAGCAGCGTAGCTTTTCAGGGGGCAGATACGCAGTATTTT.

This clone turned up a few times. The rearrangement uses TRBV7-4 and TRBJ2-7, with 9 bases lining up with TRBD1. In germline, CDR1 is SGHVT, CDR2 SQSDAQ. This CDR3 has 17 residues. The V and J ends lost 1 base and 0 bases, in that order; junction bases with no gene match: 7. The CDR3 DNA reads TGTGCCAGCAGCTTAGGGCTGTCGGACAGGGGCTCCTACGAGCAGTACTTC. It codes for CASSLGLSDRGSYEQYF. The variable domain in full, completed from reference TRBV7-4 and TRBJ2-7, reads GAGVSQSPRYKVAKRGRDVALRCDSISGHVTLYWYRQTLGQGSEVLTYSQSDAQRDKSGRPSGRFSAERPERSVSTLKIQRTEQGDSAVYLCASSLGLSDRGSYEQYFGPGTRLTVT.

The chain recombines TRBV5-1 with TRBJ1-1; D is undetermined. The CDR3 extends over 15 amino acids. V was clipped by 0 bases and J by 6 bases, with 15 bases between them. Germline V gene data show CDR1 as SGHRS and CDR2 as YFSETQ. CDR3 region: CASSLAPGSKAEAFF. The CDR3 DNA reads TGCGCCAGCAGCTTGGCTCCGGGGTCTAAAGCTGAAGCTTTCTTT.

The chain combines TRBV7-2 with TRBJ2-3, with D maybe TRBD2 (6 bases). Trimming stripped 3 bases from V and 1 base from J, with 11 bases between. The CDR3 has 15 amino acids. CDR1 is SGHTA, CDR2 FQGNSA, per germline. The CDR3 DNA sequence: TGTGCCAGCAGCTTGGGTACTAGCCGCACAGATACGCAGTATTTT. It specifies CASSLGTSRTDTQYF.

The chain recombines TRBV2 with TRBJ1-5; maybe TRBD1 (6 bases). V gave up 11 bases and J gave up 0 bases, with 14 bases separating them. CDR3 size: 14 residues. Looked up from germline, CDR1 is SNHLY and CDR2 is FYNNEI. The CDR3 loop is CACRRDNSNQPQHF. In nucleotides, the CDR3 is TGTGCCTGCCGACGGGACAATAGCAATCAGCCCCAGCATTTT.

This sequence joins TRBV5-1 and TRBJ1-5; TRBD1 agrees at 12 bases. V gave up 2 bases and J gave up 2 bases; unmatched junction bases: 5. CDR1 SGHRS and CDR2 YFSETQ come from the germline V gene. CDR3 length: 17 amino acids. CDR3 loop: CASSLGTGGVGNQPQHF. The CDR3 DNA sequence: TGCGCCAGCAGCTTAGGGACAGGGGGCGTCGGCAATCAGCCCCAGCATTTT.

This chain joins TRBV28 and TRBJ2-7; 11 nucleotides match TRBD1. The CDR3 sequence is 12 residues long. The ends lost 11 bases at V and 6 bases at J; junction bases unmatched: 6. From germline, CDR1 is MDHEN and CDR2 SYDVKM. The CDR3 nucleotides are TGTGCCGTCCGGACAGGGGGCTTCGAGCAGTACTTC. This translates into CAVRTGGFEQYF.

The chain is built from TRBV19 and TRBJ2-2; D is perhaps TRBD2 (7 bases). With 7 bases removed from V and 5 bases from J, the gap between germline ends came to 23 bases. This CDR3 has 17 residues. Per germline, CDR1 LNHDA and CDR2 SQIVND (reference sequence). CDR3 protein: CASTHTAGALGTGELFF. Written as DNA, the CDR3 is TGTGCCAGTACGCACACGGCGGGGGCTCTCGGAACCGGGGAGCTGTTTTTT.